The present TCR beta chain was sequenced within a study of T cell responses to AZD1222 COVID-19 vaccine. Overall study: Combined were second doses at about 4 or about 12 weeks.

The assay was immunoSEQ multiplex PCR, and TCRdb's table has in-frame clones only and misses some. The sample holds 200,000 or so clones, over 80% seen once. This CDR3 spans 17 amino acids. The V gene lost 1 base and the J gene lost 4 bases, with 19 bases spanning the gap. The germline V gene encodes CDR1 LGHDT and CDR2 YNNKEL (reference sequence). The sequencing here drew on peripheral blood, taken on day 0 of AZD1222 vaccination. The TCR was taken from an adult in good health. This sequence joins TRBV3-1 (or the pseudogene TRBV3-2) and TRBJ1-1; D perhaps matches TRBD1 (5 bases). In nucleotides, the CDR3 is TGTGCCAGCAGCCAAGCCGGGACCTTCTCTATCGGCACTGAAGCTTTCTTT. The encoded protein is CASSQAGTFSIGTEAFF.